The sequence of this T cell receptor beta chain was determined in a study of cytomegalovirus exposure and HLA in healthy donors. Broader study findings: The study recorded 150 to 200 TCR beta chains that were cytomegalovirus-associated.

Notes on this clone: Its antigen is not identified.

The germline V gene encodes CDR1 MNHEY and CDR2 SVGAGI. The CDR3 is made up of 15 amino acids. With V trimmed by 7 bases and J by 4 bases, 8 bases remained unmatched. The primer mix had 60 Vbeta and 13 Jbeta primers. Here immunoSEQ multiplex PCR was the method, and the copy in TCRdb shows in-frame clones only, minus some. Among more than 95,000 clones listed, about four fifths were seen once. This chain joins TRBV6-5 and TRBJ1-1, with 11 positions matching TRBD1. The TCR was taken from a woman in her seventies in good health and CMV-seropositive. The sequencing sample was made of PBMCs. This CDR3 reads CASIGWGTGGTEAFF. CDR3 coding DNA: TGTGCCAGCATCGGTTGGGGGACAGGGGGCACTGAAGCTTTCTTT.